This T cell receptor beta chain was sequenced in a study of T cell repertoires and leukemia-associated antigens. Between the trimmed V and J ends, which lost 5 bases and 1 base, there was a span of 11 bases. The CDR3 runs to 14 residues. This clonotype was picked up many times. Antigen unknown. Findings of the study overall: No significant group difference appeared in Vbeta, Jbeta or VDJ counts.

TCRdb re-derived calls from the 5' RACE reads in MiXCR, one entry per CDR3 protein. The sample lists 10,000 to 13,000 distinct CDR3 sequences, less than 45% occurring once. This clonotype was sampled from a female donor in good health. The gene calls are TRBV12-3 or TRBV12-4 and TRBJ1-1, with a tentative D call TRBD1 (6 bases). The specimen was CD3+ T cells sorted from blood and cultured. The CDR3 sequence: CASSPGQTNTEAFF. CDR3 coding DNA: TGTGCCAGCAGTCCAGGACAGACGAACACTGAAGCTTTCTTT.